The 4 T cell receptor beta chains in this list originate from one sample, sequenced in a study of T cell changes during pregnancy in multiple sclerosis. Some clones are missing from TCRdb's copy, which holds only in-frame ones; the method was immunoSEQ multiplex PCR. In the table there are approximately 24,000 clones, more than 85% of which are singletons. Material: CD4+ T cells from peripheral blood mononuclear cells, obtained in the second trimester of pregnancy. The receptors shown here come from a female donor in good health, enrolled as a control in a pregnancy study.

The sample holds one count of this clone. CDR3: CSVEGALQGGYTF. CDR3 nucleotide sequence: TGCAGCGTTGAAGGAGCCCTCCAGGGCGGCTACACCTTC. The genes are TRBV29-1 and TRBJ1-2; D possibly corresponds to TRBD1 (5 bases). V lost 1 base, J lost 8 bases, and 14 bases lay in between. Germline V CDR1 and CDR2: SQVTM, ANQGSEA. The CDR3 runs 13 residues.

This chain joins TRBV6-6 and TRBJ1-2; 10 bases line up with TRBD1. This CDR3 region has 14 residues. The ends lost 8 bases at V and 7 bases at J; junction bases unmatched: 10. Per the germline V gene, CDR1 is MNHNY and CDR2 is SVGAGI (reference sequence). The CDR3 region is CASSTDRGQGGYTF. The CDR3 DNA is TGTGCCAGCTCCACTGACAGGGGGCAGGGTGGCTACACCTTC.

The gene calls are TRBV7-2 and TRBJ2-5; D is undetermined. Germline CDR1 is SGHTA and CDR2 is FQGNSA. The CDR3 sequence is 12 residues long. Trimming cost V 5 bases and J 7 bases, with 11 bases left between them. Here the CDR3 DNA reads TGTGCCAGCAGCCCCGGCGGCAGGACCCAGTACTTC. Translation gives CASSPGGRTQYF.

The chain uses TRBV19 and TRBJ1-5, with 9 nucleotides matching TRBD1. The CDR3 has 19 amino acids. Germline CDR1 is LNHDA and CDR2 is SQIVND (reference sequence). V lost 4 bases and J lost 2; bases outside the gene matches: 15. CDR3 in amino acids: CASSTYGTGTSLGNQPQHF. The CDR3 nucleotides read TGTGCCAGTAGTACTTACGGGACAGGGACCTCCTTGGGCAATCAGCCCCAGCATTTT.